The 4 T cell receptor beta chains listed next were all sequenced from one sample in a study of regulatory and conventional T cells in RAG deficiency. Using immunoSEQ multiplex PCR, the repertoire was profiled, and TCRdb retains in-frame clones only, with some absent. Among 9,400 or so clones listed, approximately 88% were seen once. Genomic DNA came from blood regulatory T cells gated CD4+ CD25-high CD127-low. The same data also contributed to another study, on regulatory T cells. This second study notes: Amplification used 52 TRBV primers and 13 TRBJ primers.

Sequencing was done on a sample of Tregs sorted from blood. These TCRs come from a human donor in good health.

The chain recombines TRBV2 with TRBJ2-7, with 7 bases lining up with TRBD2. Looked up from germline, CDR1 is SNHLY and CDR2 is FYNNEI. The CDR3 runs to 15 residues. V was clipped by 4 bases and J by 5 bases; unmatched bases: 11. CDR3 sequence: CASSVVGGRANEQYF. Here the CDR3 DNA reads TGTGCCAGCAGTGTGGTGGGGGGGAGGGCCAACGAGCAGTACTTC.

The V call is TRBV5-5, the J call TRBJ2-2; no definite D call. Germline values: CDR1 SGHKS, CDR2 YYEKEE (reference sequence). The CDR3 runs to 15 residues. V was trimmed by 4 bases and J by 2 bases, leaving 12 bases between them. The CDR3 DNA reads TGTGCCAGCAGCCCCCCGGCAGCTAACACCGGGGAGCTGTTTTTT. It yields the protein CASSPPAANTGELFF.

V usage is TRBV5-1 and J usage is TRBJ2-5; TRBD2 might be the D (8 bases). Germline CDR1 is SGHRS and CDR2 is YFSETQ. CDR3 length equals 15 residues. V lost 0 bases and J 4 bases, leaving 13 bases between the germline ends. The CDR3, as DNA: TGCGCCAGCAGCTTGGACGGGAGGGGGCGAGAGACCCAGTACTTC. The encoded protein is CASSLDGRGRETQYF.

CDR3 coding DNA: TGTGCCAGCAGTTTGGTGCGACAGAACGAGCAGTACTTC. It yields the protein CASSLVRQNEQYF. J is TRBJ2-7 and V is TRBV27; the D gene is possibly TRBD1 (5 bases). V was shortened by 3 bases and J by 5 bases, with 11 bases between the two germline ends. Germline CDR1 MNHEY, CDR2 SMNVEV (reference sequence). This CDR3 has 13 amino acids.